The next 24 T cell receptor beta chains were all read from a single sample in a study of Graves' ophthalmopathy and Graves' hyperthyroidism. Amplified TCR beta CDR3 regions were obtained using RNA transcripts as template. The library came from an HTBI-primed first-round RT-PCR and a second-round multiplex PCR. TCRdb re-called the multiplex PCR reads through MiXCR, storing one row per CDR3 protein. Of 300,000 to 350,000 distinct CDR3 sequences in the sample, roughly 16% were seen once. The sequencing input was peripheral blood. The source of these receptors is an adult man with Graves' ophthalmopathy.

This clonotype was recorded many times. The V and J genes are TRBV6-5 and TRBJ2-7, with 7 bases matching TRBD1. Germline CDR1 reads MNHEY; CDR2 reads SVGAGI. The CDR3 totals 12 residues. J gave up 5 bases and V 6 bases, and 4 bases lay outside the gene matches. This CDR3 reads CASSQTGDEQYF. The CDR3 coding sequence is TGTGCCAGCAGCCAAACAGGGGACGAGCAGTACTTC.

In this sample, this clonotype turned up many times. This chain links TRBV27 with TRBJ1-6, with a tentative D call TRBD1 (5 bases). In germline, CDR1 is MNHEY, CDR2 SMNVEV (reference sequence). This CDR3 region has 16 residues. V was trimmed by 6 bases and J by 7 bases, leaving 19 bases between them. The CDR3 DNA reads as TGTGCCAGCAGACGCAGGGAGGGATTGAGGAATTCACCCCTCCACTTT. It is translated as CASRRREGLRNSPLHF.

This chain links TRBV30 with TRBJ1-2; 11 positions agree with TRBD1. V was clipped by 6 bases and J by 7 bases; unmatched bases: 7. This CDR3 region has 13 residues. Germline loops: CDR1 GTSNPN, CDR2 SVGIG (reference sequence). Here the CDR3 DNA reads TGTGCCTGTCAAGGACAGGGGGCTCTTGGCTACACCTTC. Encoded protein: CACQGQGALGYTF.

This clonotype was seen only a few times. The chain has TRBV3-1 and TRBJ1-5; D is perhaps TRBD1 (5 bases). There are 14 residues in the CDR3. Per the germline V gene, CDR1 is LGHDT and CDR2 is YNNKEL (reference sequence). V was cut by 3 bases and J by 7 bases, with 13 bases left in between. CDR3 nucleotides: TGTGCCAGCAGCCATAGCACAGGTTCCCAGCCCCAGCATTTT. It specifies CASSHSTGSQPQHF.

This clonotype was recorded a few times. The CDR3 coding sequence is TGCAGCGTAAGAGTCGCAAGGAGATACGAGCAGTTCTTC. Translating gives CSVRVARRYEQFF. This chain uses TRBV29-1 with TRBJ2-7, with no clear D. The J call may be faulty, since TRBJ2-1 better matches the DNA end. The length of the CDR3 is 13 residues. CDR1 is SQVTM and CDR2 is ANQGSEA in the germline V gene.

Ten or more counts support this clonotype. This rearrangement joins TRBV9 to TRBJ2-2; no clear D. This CDR3 has 15 amino acids. From germline, CDR1 is SGDLS and CDR2 YYNGEE. Trimming shortened V by 0 bases and J by 1 base, and 7 bases separated the two germline ends. The CDR3 reads CASSVEAQNTGELFF. CDR3 nucleotides: TGTGCCAGCAGCGTAGAGGCCCAGAACACCGGGGAGCTGTTTTTT.

This clonotype was detected many times. CDR3 region: CASSLASEPLRCFF. The CDR3 DNA reads as TGTGCCAGCAGTTTAGCCAGTGAGCCTTTGAGGTGTTTTTTT. The rearrangement joins TRBV12-3 or TRBV12-4 to TRBJ2-2, with D hard to call. Trimming pared 0 bases from V and 17 bases from J, leaving 19 bases between. The CDR3 sequence is 14 residues long.

This clonotype appeared many times. V usage is TRBV7-8 and J usage is TRBJ1-1; 8 positions agree with TRBD1. With V trimmed by 5 bases and J by 3 bases, 8 bases remained unmatched. This CDR3 contains 15 residues. Germline CDR1 SGHVS, CDR2 FQNEAQ. The CDR3, as DNA: TGTGCCAGCAGCCCAGACCAGGGGGCGGACACTGAAGCTTTCTTT. It codes for CASSPDQGADTEAFF.

This clonotype has at least ten counts. The rearrangement links TRBV15 to TRBJ1-1; perhaps TRBD1 as D (5 bases). The CDR3 consists of 15 residues. Trimming removed 2 bases from V and 0 bases from J, with 10 bases in between. CDR1 is LNHNV and CDR2 is YYDKDF in the germline V gene (reference sequence). In DNA, the CDR3 is TGTGCCACCAGCAGATCTCAGGGAATGAACACTGAAGCTTTCTTT. As protein: CATSRSQGMNTEAFF.

This clonotype was counted ten times or more. The chain uses TRBV13 and TRBJ1-1, with D maybe TRBD1 (5 bases). Trimming removed 6 bases at V and 2 bases at J, with 13 bases between. Germline lookup yields CDR1 PRHDT and CDR2 FYEKMQ (reference sequence). This CDR3 spans 14 amino acids. CDR3 residues: CASSPSTGNTEAFF. The DNA for the CDR3 is TGTGCCAGCAGTCCCTCCACAGGAAACACTGAAGCTTTCTTT.

About this clonotype itself: Since a much larger clone is just one base distant, this may be a read error. The rearrangement uses TRBV28 and TRBJ2-7; D is tentatively TRBD1 or TRBD2 (6 bases each). The CDR3 length is 15 residues. Germline loops: CDR1 MDHEN, CDR2 SYDVKM. V lost 7 bases and J 3 bases, leaving 19 bases between the germline ends. The CDR3 DNA reads as TGTGCCAGCAAGCCCCCCGGGGGCGGCCTCTACGAGCAGTACTTC. As protein: CASKPPGGGLYEQYF.

The chain links TRBV7-2 to TRBJ2-5; TRBD1 matches at 11 bases. This CDR3 comprises 15 residues. V lost 5 bases and J lost 7; bases outside the gene matches: 9. Looked up from germline, CDR1 is SGHTA and CDR2 is FQGNSA. CDR3 protein: CASSRIPGQGVTQYF. The CDR3 region has the DNA TGTGCCAGCAGCCGAATTCCGGGACAGGGGGTGACCCAGTACTTC.

This clonotype was observed many times. The chain uses TRBV30 and TRBJ1-2, with D unresolved. This CDR3 spans 13 amino acids. V dropped 3 bases and J dropped 0 bases, with 8 bases sitting between them. Germline V lookup: CDR1 GTSNPN, CDR2 SVGIG (reference sequence). CDR3 sequence reads: CAWRAPANYGYTF. Here the CDR3 DNA reads TGTGCCTGGAGGGCACCCGCTAACTATGGCTACACCTTC.

The rearrangement links TRBV3-1 to TRBJ1-6; D is undetermined. Germline V gives CDR1 LGHDT, CDR2 YNNKEL (reference sequence). The CDR3 runs 13 residues. V lost 5 bases, J lost 4 bases, and 6 bases lay in between. As DNA, the CDR3 is TGTGCCAGCAGCGGGTTGTATAATTCACCCCTCCACTTT. This sequence encodes CASSGLYNSPLHF.

With respect to this clonotype: Its ends do not fully match the called genes, so a read error is possible. The V and J genes are TRBV30 and TRBJ1-5, with D hard to call. The CDR3 loop spans 13 amino acids. Germline V gives CDR1 GTSNPN, CDR2 SVGIG (reference sequence). The CDR3: CAWRADGNQPQLF. CDR3 bases: TGTGCCTGGAGGGCGGACGGTAATCAGCCCCAGCTTTTT. Together with reference TRBV30 and TRBJ1-5, the CDR3 gives the full variable domain: SQTIHQWPATLVQPVGSPLSLECTVEGTSNPNLYWYRQAAGRGLQLLFYSVGIGQISSEVPQNLSASRPQDRQFILSSKKLLLSDSGFYLCAWRADGNQPQLFGDGTRLSIL.

The J gene is TRBJ1-5, the V gene TRBV6-1, with a possible D match to TRBD1 (5 bases). Germline CDR1 and CDR2: MNHNS and SASEGT. The CDR3 has 15 residues. Trimming took 4 bases from V and 5 from J, leaving 15 bases between them. The CDR3 DNA follows: TGTGCCAGCAGTGTCAGGGCAGGTCCAGATCAGCCCCAGCATTTT. As protein: CASSVRAGPDQPQHF.

This clonotype was recorded at least ten times. The rearrangement links TRBV4-2 to TRBJ2-4, with 10 bases that match TRBD2. Germline V gene data show CDR1 as LGHNA and CDR2 as YNFKEQ. The CDR3 totals 18 residues. After removal of 4 bases from V and 0 bases from J, the junction contained 9 bases not matched to a gene. The CDR3 DNA reads as TGTGCCAGCAGCCTTCGTCCTAGCGGGGGACCAGCCAAAAACATTCAGTACTTC. This gives the protein CASSLRPSGGPAKNIQYF.

This clonotype was recorded at least ten times. The chain employs TRBV2 and TRBJ1-5; TRBD1 matches 7 bases. The CDR3 sequence is 15 residues long. J lost 2 bases, V lost 5 bases, and 6 bases had no gene match. Per the germline V gene, CDR1 is SNHLY and CDR2 is FYNNEI. CDR3 protein: CASSQTGRGNQPQHF. The CDR3 DNA follows: TGTGCCAGCAGTCAGACAGGGAGGGGCAATCAGCCCCAGCATTTT.

This clonotype was picked up many times. The CDR3, as DNA: TGTGCCACCAGTAGCCGCGTGGGAGGCGAGCAGTACTTC. This translates into CATSSRVGGEQYF. The chain couples TRBV24-1 to TRBJ2-7; D is perhaps TRBD2 (6 bases). Trimming cost V 6 bases and J 6 bases, with 14 bases left between them. The CDR3 runs 13 residues. Germline V lookup: CDR1 KGHDR, CDR2 SFDVKD.

This clonotype was picked up many times. The CDR3 coding sequence is TGTGCCAGCAGGGACAGGGGGAAGTCACCCCTCCACTTT. Its protein is CASRDRGKSPLHF. The chain carries TRBV2 and TRBJ1-6, with 10 bases that match TRBD1. V lost 6 bases to trimming and J lost 10 bases; unmatched junction nucleotides: 3. Germline V lookup: CDR1 SNHLY, CDR2 FYNNEI. The CDR3 spans 13 residues. The variable domain in full, completed from reference TRBV2 and TRBJ1-6, reads EPEVTQTPSHQVTQMGQEVILRCVPISNHLYFYWYRQILGQKVEFLVSFYNNEISEKSEIFDDQFSVERPDGSNFTLKIRSTKLEDSAMYFCASRDRGKSPLHFGNGTRLTVT.

In this sample, this clonotype turned up many times. The CDR3 DNA reads TGTGCCAGCAGTGATACTCTAGGGGTCGAGACCCAGTACTTC. This gives the protein CASSDTLGVETQYF. The chain couples TRBV2 to TRBJ2-5, with D tentatively TRBD1 (5 bases). The CDR3 has 14 residues. Trimming cost V 3 bases and J 5 bases, with 13 bases left between them. The germline V gene encodes CDR1 SNHLY and CDR2 FYNNEI.

CDR3 sequence: CASSLAGARSIQYF. Here the CDR3 DNA reads TGTGCCAGCAGTTTAGCGGGGGCGCGAAGCATTCAGTACTTC. This chain joins TRBV12-3 or TRBV12-4 and TRBJ2-4, with D perhaps matching TRBD1 (6 bases). This CDR3 comprises 14 residues. Deletions cut 0 bases from V and 9 bases from J, with 12 bases between.

This clonotype was picked up many times. The chain combines TRBV28 with TRBJ2-2; D remains unclear. CDR1 and CDR2 from the germline V gene are MDHEN and SYDVKM. Trimming left V 4 bases short and J 3 bases short, with 9 bases between. The CDR3 is 14 residues long. CDR3 in DNA: TGTGCCAGCAGTTACTCTCAGGACACCGGGGAGCTGTTTTTT. It is translated as CASSYSQDTGELFF.

The chain couples TRBV6-5 to TRBJ1-2, with 9 bases aligning to TRBD1. Trimming at V came to 0 bases and at J to 7 bases, leaving 3 bases not matched to a gene. Germline V gives CDR1 MNHEY, CDR2 SVGAGI. The CDR3 sequence is 14 residues long. Written as DNA, the CDR3 is TGTGCCAGCAGTTACTCGACACAGGGGGCTGGCTACACCTTC. Its translation: CASSYSTQGAGYTF.